Listed below are T cell receptor beta chains from one sample, sequenced in a study of blood T cells in healthy people across ages. MiXCR, run by TCRdb on the 5' RACE reads, gives a single entry per CDR3 protein. The table includes around 1.5 million distinct CDR3 sequences, approximately 38% detected once. Input material: blood. Receptors were obtained from a young woman in good health. The CDR3 runs from the conserved cysteine through the conserved F or W. Part of the rows lack a size; the others show once, few, many or a class for expanded clones.

v_gene: TRBV6-5; abundance: .; CDR3aa: CASMKGGTDTQYF
v_gene: TRBV14; abundance: few; CDR3aa: CASSQGPGLSYEQYF
v_gene: TRBV15; abundance: .; CDR3aa: CATSRAGDTDTQYF
v_gene: TRBV27; abundance: .; CDR3aa: CASSLRAYYGYTF
v_gene: TRBV4-1; abundance: .; CDR3aa: CASSPKGARGANVLTF
v_gene: TRBV2; abundance: .; CDR3aa: CASSETRGPTNEQFF
v_gene: TRBV10-3; abundance: .; CDR3aa: CATQGQGNEGYTF
v_gene: TRBV12-3/TRBV12-4; abundance: few; CDR3aa: CASSVDRVYNEQFF
v_gene: TRBV6-1; abundance: .; CDR3aa: CASSEGSSYRPLQYF
v_gene: TRBV9; abundance: .; CDR3aa: CASSVGGDTVSQHF
v_gene: TRBV20-1; abundance: .; CDR3aa: CSAGGSPTRSGYTF
v_gene: TRBV6-5; abundance: .; CDR3aa: CASSYGRQGNSPLHF
v_gene: TRBV20-1; abundance: .; CDR3aa: CSVRWGTDTQYF
v_gene: TRBV7-9; abundance: few; CDR3aa: CASSHSGRHTYEQYF
v_gene: TRBV11-1; abundance: .; CDR3aa: CASSSSLGASAGGADSGTQYF
v_gene: TRBV6-1; abundance: .; CDR3aa: CASSEGAENIQYF
v_gene: TRBV20-1; abundance: few; CDR3aa: CSARPSGGMETQYF
v_gene: TRBV7-2; abundance: few; CDR3aa: CASSPGGKSTDTQYF
v_gene: TRBV20-1; abundance: .; CDR3aa: CSAREGQQNLNGFLNAEQYF
v_gene: TRBV5-4; abundance: .; CDR3aa: CASSLDTGQAGETQYF
v_gene: TRBV2; abundance: .; CDR3aa: CASSEAGPERANVLTF
v_gene: TRBV3-1; abundance: few; CDR3aa: CASSQEELAGNTGELFF
v_gene: TRBV12-3/TRBV12-4; abundance: .; CDR3aa: CASRTVAGGPTYGQYF
v_gene: TRBV20-1; abundance: .; CDR3aa: CSAKGQGVKDTQYF
v_gene: TRBV7-9; abundance: few; CDR3aa: CASSSPRGLITDTQYF
v_gene: TRBV9; abundance: once; CDR3aa: CASSVGQGSDEQYF
v_gene: TRBV7-2; abundance: .; CDR3aa: CASNLGQGFYYEQYF
v_gene: TRBV6-5; abundance: .; CDR3aa: CASRARGGDSYEQYF
v_gene: TRBV20-1; abundance: .; CDR3aa: CSARDPGLAGNSYEQYF
v_gene: TRBV12-3/TRBV12-4; abundance: few; CDR3aa: CASSLDGIWGPLHF
v_gene: TRBV25-1; abundance: .; CDR3aa: CASSDLGLAESYNEQYF
v_gene: TRBV4-1; abundance: .; CDR3aa: CASSLIAGGPQDSEQFF
v_gene: TRBV28; abundance: .; CDR3aa: CVSRPAGSWGGKQYF
v_gene: TRBV12-3/TRBV12-4; abundance: .; CDR3aa: CASSFQLGNEQFF
v_gene: TRBV9; abundance: few; CDR3aa: CASSVGSLRYNEQFF
v_gene: TRBV6-5; abundance: few; CDR3aa: CASSPVEGGELFF
v_gene: TRBV29-1; abundance: many; CDR3aa: CSVVTGGESYEQYF
v_gene: TRBV6-5; abundance: few; CDR3aa: CASSYRTPSGGRANEQFF
v_gene: TRBV20-1; abundance: many; CDR3aa: CSANGRADYNEQYF
v_gene: TRBV9; abundance: .; CDR3aa: CASSAAGLAGEQYF
v_gene: TRBV20-1; abundance: .; CDR3aa: CSARASGLSSYNEQYF
v_gene: TRBV28; abundance: .; CDR3aa: CASSSRVSRGTEAFF
v_gene: TRBV29-1; abundance: .; CDR3aa: CSVSIAGGPGSYEQYF
v_gene: TRBV6-1; abundance: .; CDR3aa: CASSVGTVGTAYNTDTQYF
v_gene: TRBV20-1; abundance: .; CDR3aa: CSARDPQGVGYGYTF
v_gene: TRBV5-1; abundance: few; CDR3aa: CASRKLSGDGYTF